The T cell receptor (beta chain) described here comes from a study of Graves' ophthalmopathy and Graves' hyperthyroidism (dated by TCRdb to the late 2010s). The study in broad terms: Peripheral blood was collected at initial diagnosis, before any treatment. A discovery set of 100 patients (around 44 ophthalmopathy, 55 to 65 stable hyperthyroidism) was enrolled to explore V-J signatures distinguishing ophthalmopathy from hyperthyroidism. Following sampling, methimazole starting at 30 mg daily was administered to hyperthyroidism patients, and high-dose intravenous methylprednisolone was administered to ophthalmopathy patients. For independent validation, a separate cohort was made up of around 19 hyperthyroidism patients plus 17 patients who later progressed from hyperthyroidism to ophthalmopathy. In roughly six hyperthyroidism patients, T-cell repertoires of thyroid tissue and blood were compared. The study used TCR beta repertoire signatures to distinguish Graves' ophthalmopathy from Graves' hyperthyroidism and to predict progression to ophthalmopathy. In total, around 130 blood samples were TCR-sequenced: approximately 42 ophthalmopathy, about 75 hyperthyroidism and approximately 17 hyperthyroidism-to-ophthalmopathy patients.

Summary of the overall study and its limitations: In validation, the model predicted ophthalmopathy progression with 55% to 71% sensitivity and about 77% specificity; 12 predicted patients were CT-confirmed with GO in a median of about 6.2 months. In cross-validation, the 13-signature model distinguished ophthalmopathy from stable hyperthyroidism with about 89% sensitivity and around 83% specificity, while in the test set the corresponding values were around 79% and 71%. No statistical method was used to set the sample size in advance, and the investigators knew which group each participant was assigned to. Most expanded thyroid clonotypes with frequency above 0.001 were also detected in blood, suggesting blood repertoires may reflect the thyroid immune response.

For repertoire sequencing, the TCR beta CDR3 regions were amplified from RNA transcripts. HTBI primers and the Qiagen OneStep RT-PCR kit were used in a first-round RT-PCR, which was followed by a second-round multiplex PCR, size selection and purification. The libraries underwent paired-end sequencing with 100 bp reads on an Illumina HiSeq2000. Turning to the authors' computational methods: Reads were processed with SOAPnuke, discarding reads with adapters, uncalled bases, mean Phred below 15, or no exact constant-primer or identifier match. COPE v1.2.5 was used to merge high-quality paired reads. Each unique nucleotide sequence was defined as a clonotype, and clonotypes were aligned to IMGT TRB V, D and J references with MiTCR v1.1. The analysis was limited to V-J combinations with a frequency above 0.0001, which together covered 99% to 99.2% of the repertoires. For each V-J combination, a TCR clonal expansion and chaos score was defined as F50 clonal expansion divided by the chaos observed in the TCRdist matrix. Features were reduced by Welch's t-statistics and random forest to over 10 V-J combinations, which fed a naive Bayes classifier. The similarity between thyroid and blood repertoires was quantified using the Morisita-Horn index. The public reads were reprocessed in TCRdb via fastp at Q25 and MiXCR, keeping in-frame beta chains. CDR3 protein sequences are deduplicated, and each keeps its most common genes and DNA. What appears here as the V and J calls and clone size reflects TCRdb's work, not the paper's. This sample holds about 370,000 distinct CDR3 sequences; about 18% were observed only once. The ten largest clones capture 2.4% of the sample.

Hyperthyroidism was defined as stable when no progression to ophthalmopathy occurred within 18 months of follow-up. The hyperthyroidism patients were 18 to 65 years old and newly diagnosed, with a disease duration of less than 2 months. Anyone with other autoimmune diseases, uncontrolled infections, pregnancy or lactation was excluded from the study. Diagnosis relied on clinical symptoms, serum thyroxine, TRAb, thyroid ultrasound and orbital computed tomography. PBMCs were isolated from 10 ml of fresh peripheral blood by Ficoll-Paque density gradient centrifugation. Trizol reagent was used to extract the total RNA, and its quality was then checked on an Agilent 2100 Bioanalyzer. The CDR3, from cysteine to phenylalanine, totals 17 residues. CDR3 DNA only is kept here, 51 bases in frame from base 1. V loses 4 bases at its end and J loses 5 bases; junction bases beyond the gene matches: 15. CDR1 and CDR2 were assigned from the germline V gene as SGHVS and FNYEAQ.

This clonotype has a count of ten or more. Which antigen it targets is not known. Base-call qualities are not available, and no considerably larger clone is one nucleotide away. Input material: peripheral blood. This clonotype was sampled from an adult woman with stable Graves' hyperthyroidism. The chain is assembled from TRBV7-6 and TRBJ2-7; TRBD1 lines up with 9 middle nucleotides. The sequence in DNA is TGTGCCAGCAGCTCATCCCCTCCCGCCGGGACAGGGAACGAGCAGTACTTC. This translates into CASSSSPPAGTGNEQYF.